This T cell receptor (beta chain) was retrieved from a study of T cells in Graves' hyperthyroidism and ophthalmopathy. Notes on this clonotype: The target antigen is unknown.

V was cut by 6 bases and J by 11 bases, with 13 bases left in between. CDR3 length equals 11 residues. Patients aged 18 to 65 had newly diagnosed hyperthyroidism lasting under 2 months. RNA transcripts were the template for amplifying TCR beta CDR3 regions. In the first-round RT-PCR of the TCR CDR3, the HTBI primer set was used. TCRdb fed the multiplex PCR reads into MiXCR, producing one record per CDR3 protein. The data contain almost 600,000 distinct CDR3 sequences, about 45% of them singletons. Overall study results and limits: Most expanded thyroid clonotypes above 0.001 recurred in blood.

This sequence joins TRBV12-3 or TRBV12-4 and TRBJ2-5; maybe TRBD2 (5 bases). Source material: peripheral blood or thyroid tissue (not recorded which). This TCR derives from a woman between 18 and 29 years old with Graves' hyperthyroidism. In DNA form, the CDR3 reads TGTGCCAGCAGCCTCGGAACGGGACAGTACTTC. Translating it yields CASSLGTGQYF.